This T cell receptor (beta chain) was identified in a study of blood T cell repertoires in COVID-19. In the study overall: Researchers got acute and convalescent COVID-19 samples from the United States, Italy and Spain. Nucleic acid was either cDNA or gDNA, and it came from T cells, B-cell-depleted T cells, or PBMCs.

As originally analysed: Reference gene primer amplification gave estimated nucleated cell counts. TCRdb keeps only in-frame clones here, not all; method: immunoSEQ multiplex PCR. The V and J calls and clone size come from that table; D and trimming were worked out from the DNA. The sample yields tens of thousands of clones, approximately 80% seen once. Trimming at V came to 4 bases and at J to 2 bases, leaving 16 bases not matched to a gene. CDR3 length equals 20 residues. Germline V gene data show CDR1 as KGHDR and CDR2 as SFDVKD. The Seattle patients joined while their infection was active and were tracked longitudinally afterward.

The sample comprised peripheral blood. This receptor was obtained from a man aged 25 to 40 with COVID-19, enrolled during active disease. V usage is TRBV24-1 and J usage is TRBJ2-2, with 9 bases identical to TRBD2. The CDR3 spells CATSDPSGRTSTLNTGELFF. The CDR3 coding sequence is TGTGCCACCAGTGACCCGAGCGGGAGGACCTCTACTCTCAACACCGGGGAGCTGTTTTTT.